The clone carrying this T cell receptor beta chain occurred many times. Sequencing libraries for TCR beta were prepared with iRepertoire HTBI primers and Arm-PCR of CDR3 regions. TCRdb re-called the multiplex PCR reads through MiXCR, storing one row per CDR3 protein. Here the sample spans 600,000 to 650,000 distinct CDR3 sequences, roughly 15% being singletons. These data originate in a study of regulatory T cells in long-lasting Graves disease. The CDR3 totals 14 residues. Trimming took 3 bases from V and 3 from J, leaving 10 bases between them. The sample's time point: newly diagnosed GD, antithyroid drugs for less than 3 months. PBMC RNA was the source of the TCR library. This same sample was also taken into another study, of T cells in Graves' hyperthyroidism and ophthalmopathy. That paper states: Clinical symptoms, serum thyroxine, TRAb, thyroid ultrasound and orbital computed tomography established diagnosis. TCR CDR3 regions were first amplified by RT-PCR with HTBI primers. It was a median roughly six months before onset that the model predicted ophthalmopathy.

The chain links TRBV12-3 or TRBV12-4 to TRBJ2-3, with D possibly being TRBD1 (6 bases). The TCR was taken from a woman aged 25 to 39 with Graves disease. The starting material was peripheral blood mononuclear cells (PBMCs), obtained at new diagnosis, from a patient treated with antithyroid drugs. DNA for the CDR3: TGTGCCAGCAGTTTCCAGGGGCTAACAGATACGCAGTATTTT. This sequence encodes CASSFQGLTDTQYF.